The 3 T cell receptor beta chains given below trace back to one sample, sequenced in a study of T cells in Graves' hyperthyroidism and ophthalmopathy (dated by TCRdb to about 2019). Library prep was done by multiplex PCR. Data came from an Illumina HiSeq 2000. The TCR beta CDR3 regions were amplified from RNA transcripts. The TCR CDR3 was subjected to a first round of RT-PCR using the HTBI primer set and the Qiagen OneStep RT-PCR kit. TCRdb applied fastp at Q25 and MiXCR to the public reads, then kept only in-frame beta chains. One record per CDR3 amino acid sequence lists the most common genes and DNA. The sample table holds some 770,000 distinct CDR3 sequences, of which roughly 15% were seen once. The ten biggest clones cover around 7.7% of the sample. Source material: blood. The source of these receptors is a man between 18 and 29 years old with Graves' hyperthyroidism.

V gene TRBV7-8 combines with J gene TRBJ1-4; 7 nucleotides line up with TRBD1. Looked up from germline, CDR1 is SGHVS and CDR2 is FQNEAQ. The V and J ends lost 1 base and 5 bases, in that order; junction bases with no gene match: 4. This CDR3 comprises 15 residues. In DNA, the CDR3 is TGTGCCAGCAGCTTAGACAGGGGTGGGAATGAAAAACTGTTTTTT. Translating gives CASSLDRGGNEKLFF. The whole variable domain, remainder taken from reference TRBV7-8 and TRBJ1-4, is GAGVSQSPRYKVAKRGQDVALRCDPISGHVSLFWYQQALGQGPEFLTYFQNEAQLDKSGLPSDRFFAERPEGSVSTLKIQRTQQEDSAVYLCASSLDRGGNEKLFFGSGTQLSVL.

This clonotype came up a few times. V gene TRBV5-1 combines with J gene TRBJ1-2; D gene unclear. CDR1 and CDR2 (germline): SGHRS, YFSETQ. V dropped 0 bases and J dropped 5 bases, with 11 bases sitting between them. The CDR3 extends over 14 amino acids. CDR3 sequence (DNA): TGCGCCAGCAGCTTGGCGTCCGGGTTTTATGGCTACACCTTC. Translation: CASSLASGFYGYTF.

This clonotype has ten or more counts. DNA of the CDR3: TGTGCCAGCAGTCGAAGACTAGGCCACTACGAGCAGTACTTC. Residues: CASSRRLGHYEQYF. The chain couples TRBV28 to TRBJ2-7; a weak D match, TRBD2 (6 bases). Trimming shortened V by 5 bases and J by 3 bases, and 14 bases separated the two germline ends. The CDR3 covers 14 residues. CDR1 and CDR2 (germline): MDHEN, SYDVKM.